The rows below give T cell receptor beta chains drawn from one sample of a study of shared clonotypes between healthy human individuals. This table comes from immunoSEQ multiplex PCR, and its TCRdb copy is limited to in-frame clones, with some not included. The sample includes over a million clones, about 96% of them seen just once. The source material was naive CD4+ T cells sorted from blood. These receptors originate from a man aged 25-45 years in good health. The CDR3 runs from the conserved cysteine through the conserved F or W. The D gene is left open where the match is weak. Clone size, where shown, is once, few, many, or a class for clones that have expanded.

d_call: TRBD2; j_call: TRBJ2-7; clone_size: NA; v_call: TRBV28; cdr3_nt: TGTGCCAGCTCGGCAGTAGCGGGAGGCACTCCGATCCTCTACGAGCAGTACTTC; cdr3_aa: CASSAVAGGTPILYEQYF
d_call: NA; j_call: TRBJ2-1; clone_size: NA; v_call: TRBV19; cdr3_nt: TGTGCCAGTAGTCCTCTTAGGGGGGTCCTAGACAATGAGCAGTTCTTC; cdr3_aa: CASSPLRGVLDNEQFF
d_call: NA; j_call: TRBJ2-2; clone_size: NA; v_call: TRBV20-1; cdr3_nt: TGCAGTGCCGAGGGTCCCGGGGAGCTGTTTTTT; cdr3_aa: CSAEGPGELFF
d_call: NA; j_call: TRBJ2-4; clone_size: once; v_call: TRBV5-8; cdr3_nt: TGTGCCAGCAGCTTGTTACGGGTGTCCAAAAACATTCAGTACTTC; cdr3_aa: CASSLLRVSKNIQYF
d_call: NA; j_call: TRBJ2-1; clone_size: NA; v_call: TRBV2; cdr3_nt: TGTGCCAGCAGTGAACGGCCCGAGCAGTTCTTC; cdr3_aa: CASSERPEQFF
d_call: TRBD1; j_call: TRBJ2-7; clone_size: NA; v_call: TRBV2; cdr3_nt: TGTGCCAGCAGTAGGGACAGGGGTAGAGAGCAGTACTTC; cdr3_aa: CASSRDRGREQYF
d_call: NA; j_call: TRBJ2-7; clone_size: NA; v_call: TRBV9; cdr3_nt: TGTGCCAGCAGCGTAGCTCCATCCGGACAGATCTACGAGCAGTACTTC; cdr3_aa: CASSVAPSGQIYEQYF
d_call: TRBD1; j_call: TRBJ1-2; clone_size: NA; v_call: TRBV6-1; cdr3_nt: TGTGCCAGCAGTGAAAGGGGGGGACAGGGGCTCAACTATGGCTACACCTTC; cdr3_aa: CASSERGGQGLNYGYTF
d_call: TRBD1; j_call: TRBJ2-6; clone_size: NA; v_call: TRBV18; cdr3_nt: TGTGCCAGCTCACATAAACAGGGGGTCTCTGGGGCCAACGTCCTGACTTTC; cdr3_aa: CASSHKQGVSGANVLTF
d_call: TRBD1; j_call: TRBJ2-7; clone_size: NA; v_call: TRBV5-1; cdr3_nt: TGCGCCAGCAGCTTGGGACAGGGGGGCGAGCAGTACTTC; cdr3_aa: CASSLGQGGEQYF
d_call: NA; j_call: TRBJ2-7; clone_size: NA; v_call: TRBV19; cdr3_nt: TGTGCCAGTAGGGAAACTGGGGGACGGACCTACGAGCAGTACTTC; cdr3_aa: CASRETGGRTYEQYF
d_call: TRBD2; j_call: TRBJ2-1; clone_size: NA; v_call: TRBV7-2; cdr3_nt: TGTGCCAGCAGCTTATCAGCGGGGGCCCTAATTGAGCAGTTCTTC; cdr3_aa: CASSLSAGALIEQFF
d_call: NA; j_call: TRBJ2-3; clone_size: NA; v_call: TRBV2; cdr3_nt: TGTGCCAGCAAGAGTGGTTCAGGATACACAGATACGCAGTATTTT; cdr3_aa: CASKSGSGYTDTQYF
d_call: TRBD1; j_call: TRBJ2-3; clone_size: NA; v_call: TRBV9; cdr3_nt: TGTGCCAGCAGCATCTTGACAGGGAAGTTACCAGATACGCAGTATTTT; cdr3_aa: CASSILTGKLPDTQYF
d_call: TRBD1; j_call: TRBJ2-5; clone_size: NA; v_call: TRBV7-2; cdr3_nt: TGTGCCAGCAGCTTAGCCGGGACAGGGATGGTGGGAGAGACCCAGTACTTC; cdr3_aa: CASSLAGTGMVGETQYF
d_call: NA; j_call: TRBJ2-2; clone_size: NA; v_call: TRBV5-1; cdr3_nt: TGCGCCAGCAGCTCCGACAACACCGGGGAGCTGTTTTTT; cdr3_aa: CASSSDNTGELFF
d_call: TRBD2; j_call: TRBJ2-5; clone_size: NA; v_call: TRBV27; cdr3_nt: TGTGCCAGCAGGGCTAGCGGAGCGTACCAAGAGACCCAGTACTTC; cdr3_aa: CASRASGAYQETQYF
d_call: TRBD1; j_call: TRBJ2-7; clone_size: NA; v_call: TRBV27; cdr3_nt: TGTGCCAGCAGTTTTTGGGACAGAACCTACGAGCAGTACTTC; cdr3_aa: CASSFWDRTYEQYF
d_call: NA; j_call: TRBJ2-7; clone_size: NA; v_call: TRBV6-1; cdr3_nt: TGTGCCAGCAGGGTTACAGGATTATACGAGCAGTACTTC; cdr3_aa: CASRVTGLYEQYF
d_call: NA; j_call: TRBJ1-2; clone_size: once; v_call: TRBV5-6; cdr3_nt: TGTGCCAGCAGCTCCGGCAGGGACGGCGGCTACACCTTC; cdr3_aa: CASSSGRDGGYTF
d_call: NA; j_call: TRBJ2-7; clone_size: NA; v_call: TRBV7-9; cdr3_nt: TGTGCCAGCAGCTTATCCTTCGGGCGGACGGCGGGCTACGAGCAGTACTTC; cdr3_aa: CASSLSFGRTAGYEQYF
d_call: TRBD1; j_call: TRBJ1-5; clone_size: NA; v_call: TRBV30; cdr3_nt: TGTGCCTGTTCCGGGACAGCTATAATTTATAGCAATCAGCCCCAGCATTTT; cdr3_aa: CACSGTAIIYSNQPQHF
d_call: NA; j_call: TRBJ2-1; clone_size: NA; v_call: TRBV7-2; cdr3_nt: TGTGCCAGCAGCTTAAGTGATGCCTACAATGAGCAGTTCTTC; cdr3_aa: CASSLSDAYNEQFF
d_call: NA; j_call: TRBJ2-7; clone_size: NA; v_call: TRBV29-1; cdr3_nt: TGCAGCGTTGGGTGGGACTACGAGCAGTACTTC; cdr3_aa: CSVGWDYEQYF
d_call: TRBD2; j_call: TRBJ2-7; clone_size: NA; v_call: TRBV30; cdr3_nt: TGTGCCTGGAACAACTTGGTAGCGGGAGACGAGCAGTACTTC; cdr3_aa: CAWNNLVAGDEQYF